This T cell receptor (beta chain) was sequenced for a study of blood T cells in healthy people across ages. Broader study findings: The donors' CMV status was not determined, possibly confounding changes in expanded clonotypes. Getting older went along with TCR beta diversity per million T cells dropping roughly linearly. Unsorted PBMC input precluded a conclusive naive versus antigen-experienced comparison.

Germline CDR1 reads SGHRS; CDR2 reads YFSETQ. Trimming removed 2 bases from V and 7 bases from J, with 11 bases in between. This CDR3 has 13 amino acids. Sample-barcoded 5' priming and a J-beta primer mix drove a second PCR of roughly 6 to 12 cycles. TCRdb reanalysed the 5' RACE reads using MiXCR and keeps one entry per CDR3 protein. The sample comprises about 1.6 million distinct CDR3 sequences, roughly 32% of which are singletons, and 11% rests with the top ten. Points on this clonotype: As yet, its antigen is unknown.

The chain joins TRBV5-1 to TRBJ2-3, with D hard to call. This TCR was sampled from a woman between 25 and 40 years old in good health. Sequenced sample: blood. In nucleotides, the CDR3 is TGCGCCAGCAGCTTCTTATCACAGAATACGCAGTATTTT. Protein: CASSFLSQNTQYF.